These 17 T cell receptor beta chains originate from one sample sequenced in a study of OX40 agonist ivuxolimab in advanced cancers. The protocol was immunoSEQ multiplex PCR, while the TCRdb copy is restricted to in-frame clones and leaves out a portion. The sample consists of roughly 47,000 clones, more than 80% of them appearing once. The specimen comprised CD4+ or CD8+ T cells sorted from blood, sampled in a trial of the OX40 agonist ivuxolimab. All receptors come from an adult with an advanced solid tumor such as melanoma, head and neck, liver or kidney cancer.

The J gene is TRBJ2-5, the V gene TRBV14; the D is unclear. The CDR3 runs to 11 residues. Per the germline V gene, CDR1 is SGHDN and CDR2 is FVKESK. V shed 1 base and J shed 10 bases, with 7 bases lying between them. The DNA of the CDR3 is TGTGCCAGCAGCCAAGGGGTGATCCAGTACTTC. Translated, it gives CASSQGVIQYF.

The chain has TRBV7-9 and TRBJ1-3; unclear D gene. Germline lookup yields CDR1 SEHNR and CDR2 FQNEAQ (reference sequence). The V and J ends lost 4 bases and 0 bases respectively, with 19 bases between them. The CDR3 has 18 amino acids. CDR3 DNA: TGTGCCAGCAGCTCCCCCCAGGACGGGTTATTCTCTGGAAACACCATATATTTT. As protein: CASSSPQDGLFSGNTIYF.

The chain employs TRBV4-2 and TRBJ1-1; no clear D gene. V lost 4 bases and J 6 bases, leaving 15 bases between the germline ends. The CDR3 totals 14 residues. CDR1 and CDR2 (germline): LGHNA, YNFKEQ. The chain's CDR3 is CASSLEGSLAEAFF. CDR3 nucleotide sequence: TGTGCCAGCAGCCTAGAAGGTTCCTTGGCTGAAGCTTTCTTT.

V gene TRBV7-8 combines with J gene TRBJ1-2, with a weak D call TRBD1 (5 bases). CDR1 is SGHVS, CDR2 FQNEAQ, per germline. Between the trimmed V and J ends, which lost 4 bases and 3 bases, there was a span of 18 bases. CDR3 length: 16 residues. DNA for the CDR3: TGTGCCAGCAGCTCCATCGCCCCGGGGGGGGACTATGGCTACACCTTC. Protein: CASSSIAPGGDYGYTF. Drawing the rest from reference TRBV7-8 and TRBJ1-2, the complete variable domain is GAGVSQSPRYKVAKRGQDVALRCDPISGHVSLFWYQQALGQGPEFLTYFQNEAQLDKSGLPSDRFFAERPEGSVSTLKIQRTQQEDSAVYLCASSSIAPGGDYGYTFGSGTRLTVV.

The chain combines TRBV9 with TRBJ2-7; D is unresolved. Germline V lookup: CDR1 SGDLS, CDR2 YYNGEE. The germline V and J ends were trimmed by 0 bases and 5 bases, with 9 bases remaining between them. This CDR3 has 13 amino acids. CDR3 region: CASSVDLVHEQYF. DNA for the CDR3: TGTGCCAGCAGCGTAGATCTGGTGCACGAGCAGTACTTC.

The chain joins TRBV19 to TRBJ2-7; TRBD1 aligns across 7 bases. Trimming at V came to 6 bases and at J to 3 bases, leaving 8 bases not matched to a gene. CDR3 length: 14 residues. CDR1 and CDR2 (germline): LNHDA, SQIVND (reference sequence). The CDR3 loop reads CASSLTGLSYEQYF. DNA of the CDR3: TGTGCCAGTAGCCTGACAGGGTTAAGCTACGAGCAGTACTTC.

This clone was picked up one time. The CDR3 nucleotides read TGTGCCAGCAGTGAAGGTCCGGAGGTCTATGGCTACACCTTC. It codes for CASSEGPEVYGYTF. The chain recombines TRBV25-1 with TRBJ1-2, with D unresolved. Trimming took 2 bases from V and 4 from J, leaving 11 bases between them. Germline CDR1 and CDR2: MGHDK and SYGVNS. This CDR3 has 14 residues.

The V and J genes are TRBV19 and TRBJ1-5, with D possibly being TRBD1 (5 bases). This CDR3 has 13 amino acids. Germline-derived CDR1 and CDR2 are LNHDA and SQIVND (reference sequence). Trimming stripped 5 bases from V and 7 bases from J, with 12 bases between. CDR3 nucleotide sequence: TGTGCCAGTAGTGGAGGGGCTGCGCAGCCCCAGCATTTT. Protein sequence: CASSGGAAQPQHF.

The J gene is TRBJ1-2, the V gene TRBV5-8; 8 bases map to TRBD1. The CDR3 runs 13 residues. From germline, CDR1 is SGHTS and CDR2 YDEGEE. J gave up 4 bases and V 4 bases, and 3 bases lay outside the gene matches. The CDR3 loop is CASSGQGRYGYTF. The CDR3 DNA is TGTGCCAGCAGCGGACAGGGACGCTATGGCTACACCTTC.

This clone was observed a single time. The CDR3 region has the DNA TGTGCCAGCAGTCTGAGGACAGGCTTCGGGGGCTACACCTTC. Its protein product is CASSLRTGFGGYTF. This chain connects TRBV27 to TRBJ1-2; 7 positions match TRBD1. The trim removed 5 bases at V and 8 bases at J, leaving 11 bases unmatched. CDR1 and CDR2 (germline): MNHEY, SMNVEV (reference sequence). The CDR3 consists of 14 residues.

V gene TRBV9 combines with J gene TRBJ2-1; 12 nucleotides line up with TRBD1. Germline CDR1 SGDLS, CDR2 YYNGEE. With V trimmed by 10 bases and J by 8 bases, 13 bases remained unmatched. The CDR3 consists of 15 residues. CDR3 residues: CAGAPGQGAADEQFF. The CDR3 bases are TGTGCCGGCGCCCCGGGACAGGGGGCTGCCGATGAGCAGTTCTTC.

The CDR3: CASSLGRSGIINYGYTF. The CDR3, as DNA: TGTGCCAGCAGCTTAGGGCGGTCAGGCATCATTAACTATGGCTACACCTTC. The chain is built from TRBV11-3 and TRBJ1-2, with D unclear. Germline CDR1 reads SGHNT; CDR2 reads YENEEA. The CDR3 extends over 17 amino acids. Trimming removed 1 base from V and 1 base from J, with 16 bases in between.

The chain recombines TRBV4-1 with TRBJ1-1; D gene uncertain. The V end was cut by 6 bases, the J end by 3 bases, with 23 bases between. CDR3 size: 17 residues. Germline CDR1 is MGHRA and CDR2 is YSYEKL. CDR3 protein: CASSEYLRHSVDTEAFF. The CDR3 DNA sequence: TGCGCCAGCAGTGAGTATCTGAGACACTCTGTCGACACTGAAGCTTTCTTT.

The V call is TRBV6-5, the J call TRBJ1-2; weak D call: TRBD1 (5 bases). The CDR3 sequence is 13 residues long. CDR1 MNHEY and CDR2 SVGAGI come from the germline V gene. V dropped 7 bases and J dropped 8 bases, with 17 bases sitting between them. CDR3 protein: CASTSWQGIGYTF. CDR3 bases: TGTGCCAGCACCTCGTGGCAGGGAATCGGCTACACCTTC.

The genes are TRBV7-3 and TRBJ2-7, with TRBD1 matching over 9 bases. This CDR3 is built from 15 residues. V was pared by 2 bases and J by 3 bases, with 5 bases of the junction left unmatched. Per the germline V gene, CDR1 is SGHTA and CDR2 is FQGTGA. The CDR3 sequence: CASSLVYRGLYEQYF. The CDR3 nucleotides read TGTGCCAGCAGCTTAGTGTACAGGGGGCTCTACGAGCAGTACTTC. Full variable domain (rest looked up from reference TRBV7-3 and TRBJ2-7): GAGVSQTPSNKVTEKGKYVELRCDPISGHTALYWYRQSLGQGPEFLIYFQGTGAADDSGLPNDRFFAVRPEGSVSTLKIQRTERGDSAVYLCASSLVYRGLYEQYFGPGTRLTVT.

The chain carries TRBV27 and TRBJ1-2, with D possibly being TRBD1 (6 bases). Germline V lookup: CDR1 MNHEY, CDR2 SMNVEV (reference sequence). The CDR3 is 21 amino acids. The V gene lost 0 bases and the J gene lost 5 bases, with 31 bases spanning the gap. The DNA of the CDR3 is TGTGCCAGCAGTTTATCATTCGCCGCTACAGTAACAGGGCTGGGTGGATATGGCTACACCTTC. The encoded protein is CASSLSFAATVTGLGGYGYTF.

The chain is built from TRBV4-3 and TRBJ2-1, with TRBD2 matching over 9 bases. This CDR3 is 16 amino acids long. After removal of 0 bases from V and 8 bases from J, the junction contained 8 bases not matched to a gene. Germline V gene data show CDR1 as LGHNA and CDR2 as YSLEER. This CDR3 reads CASSQDLEREADEQFF. Here the CDR3 DNA reads TGCGCCAGCAGCCAAGATCTTGAGCGGGAGGCCGATGAGCAGTTCTTC.